Shown below are 25 T cell receptor beta chains from a single sample sequenced in a study of blood T cell repertoires in COVID-19 (dated by TCRdb to 2019 to 2021). Libraries were built with the immunoSEQ multiplex PCR assay. What TCRdb holds here is the immuneACCESS table cut down to in-frame rearrangements. Part of the clones is not present; checked against another copy, under half of the missing clones reflect an unresolved V gene, and the others are unexplained. This sample holds about 120,000 clones; under 80% were observed only once. The ten largest clones add up to about 2.3% of the sample. The specimen sequenced was peripheral blood. The receptor set was obtained from a man between 70 and 80 years old with acute or convalescent COVID-19.

Many counts were recorded for this clone. This chain uses TRBV3-1 (or the pseudogene TRBV3-2) with TRBJ2-7, with 12 bases aligning to TRBD2. The CDR3 sequence is 15 residues long. Germline trimming cut 5 bases from V and 5 bases from J; bases unmatched to any gene: 7. The germline V gene encodes CDR1 LGHDT and CDR2 YNNKEL (reference sequence). This CDR3 reads CASSSRTSGVDEQYF. CDR3 bases: TGTGCCAGCAGCTCCCGGACTAGCGGGGTGGACGAGCAGTACTTC.

This clone appeared once. This chain links TRBV2 with TRBJ2-1; TRBD1 agrees at 11 bases. Germline loops: CDR1 SNHLY, CDR2 FYNNEI. The V and J ends lost 7 bases and 8 bases, in that order; junction bases with no gene match: 10. The CDR3 consists of 15 residues. Here the CDR3 reads CASTLQGQGADEQFF. The CDR3 DNA reads TGTGCCAGCACCTTACAAGGACAGGGGGCCGATGAGCAGTTCTTC.

This clone was recorded once. The chain recombines TRBV5-1 with TRBJ2-5; 12 bases align to TRBD2. Germline V gene sequence: CDR1 SGHRS, CDR2 YFSETQ. The CDR3 has 15 residues. Trimming took 0 bases from V and 5 from J; bases not matched to a gene: 2. As DNA, the CDR3 is TGCGCCAGCAGCTTGGCCACTAGCGGGAGGGAGACCCAGTACTTC. It encodes CASSLATSGRETQYF. Variable domain in full (rest from reference TRBV5-1 and TRBJ2-5): KAGVTQTPRYLIKTRGQQVTLSCSPISGHRSVSWYQQTPGQGLQFLFEYFSETQRNKGNFPGRFSGRQFSNSRSEMNVSTLELGDSALYLCASSLATSGRETQYFGPGTRLLVL.

The chain recombines TRBV7-3 with TRBJ2-2; TRBD2 might be the D (6 bases). Germline assignment: CDR1 SGHTA and CDR2 FQGTGA. The CDR3 covers 15 residues. V lost 3 bases and J lost 1, with 9 bases in between. CDR3 nucleotides: TGTGCCAGCAGCTTCGGAGGGCAGAACACCGGGGAGCTGTTTTTT. It yields the protein CASSFGGQNTGELFF.

The chain employs TRBV11-3 and TRBJ1-3; D call uncertain. The germline V gene encodes CDR1 SGHNT and CDR2 YENEEA. Trimming left V 3 bases short and J 4 bases short, with 4 bases between. CDR3 length: 12 residues. The CDR3 DNA reads TGTGCCAGCAGCTTCTACGGAAACACCATATATTTT. This sequence encodes CASSFYGNTIYF.

This clone was seen a handful of times. The V and J genes are TRBV13 and TRBJ1-2, with D possibly TRBD1 on 5 matching bases. V was shortened by 3 bases and J by 8 bases, with 16 bases between the two germline ends. The CDR3 runs to 14 residues. Germline V lookup: CDR1 PRHDT, CDR2 FYEKMQ (reference sequence). DNA for the CDR3: TGTGCCAGCAGCTTCGGGGGAGGGTTTAGGGGCTACACCTTC. Protein: CASSFGGGFRGYTF.

The V gene is TRBV18, the J gene TRBJ2-7; D remains ambiguous. Germline-derived CDR1 and CDR2 are KGHSH and LQKENI. The CDR3 sequence is 14 residues long. Trimming cost V 2 bases and J 0 bases, with 8 bases left between them. The CDR3, as DNA: TGTGCCAGCTCACCAGAAATCAGCTCCTACGAGCAGTACTTC. It translates to CASSPEISSYEQYF. The full variable domain, with the rest looked up from reference TRBV18 and TRBJ2-7, is NAGVMQNPRHLVRRRGQEARLRCSPMKGHSHVYWYRQLPEEGLKFMVYLQKENIIDESGMPKERFSAEFPKEGPSILRIQQVVRGDSAAYFCASSPEISSYEQYFGPGTRLTVT.

V usage is TRBV5-1 and J usage is TRBJ1-6; TRBD1 might be the D (5 bases). CDR3 length equals 14 residues. Trimming left V 4 bases short and J 5 bases short, with 10 bases between. Germline lookup yields CDR1 SGHRS and CDR2 YFSETQ. Here the CDR3 reads CASSPPRDNSPLHF. The CDR3 DNA follows: TGCGCCAGCAGCCCCCCCAGGGATAATTCACCCCTCCACTTT. The variable domain in full, with the rest retrieved from reference TRBV5-1 and TRBJ1-6, is KAGVTQTPRYLIKTRGQQVTLSCSPISGHRSVSWYQQTPGQGLQFLFEYFSETQRNKGNFPGRFSGRQFSNSRSEMNVSTLELGDSALYLCASSPPRDNSPLHFGNGTRLTVT.

The sample holds one count of this clone. The chain carries TRBV2 and TRBJ1-1; 7 bases match TRBD1. Germline CDR1 is SNHLY and CDR2 is FYNNEI. V dropped 6 bases and J dropped 1; count of bases not matched to a gene: 5. This CDR3 has 14 amino acids. CDR3 region: CASSAQGTNTEAFF. The CDR3 DNA reads as TGTGCCAGCAGCGCACAGGGGACGAACACTGAAGCTTTCTTT.

J is TRBJ2-6 and V is TRBV24-1; TRBD1 is a possible D gene (6 bases). The V and J ends lost 12 bases and 2 bases respectively, with 19 bases between them. CDR3 length equals 16 residues. From germline, CDR1 is KGHDR and CDR2 SFDVKD. Here the CDR3 reads CAAPTGGTAGANVLTF. The CDR3 bases are TGTGCCGCCCCGACAGGCGGTACGGCTGGGGCCAACGTCCTGACTTTC.

J is TRBJ1-1 and V is TRBV30, with D perhaps matching TRBD1 (5 bases). Between the trimmed V and J ends, which lost 2 bases and 6 bases, there was a span of 13 bases. The CDR3 is 13 amino acids. The germline V gene encodes CDR1 GTSNPN and CDR2 SVGIG (reference sequence). For the CDR3, the DNA is TGTGCCTGGAGTAGAATCGCCAGGGCTGAAGCTTTCTTT. It is translated as CAWSRIARAEAFF.

J is TRBJ2-1 and V is TRBV29-1, with D possibly being TRBD1 (6 bases). There are 16 residues in the CDR3. Trimming stripped 1 base from V and 3 bases from J, with 16 bases between. Germline loops: CDR1 SQVTM, CDR2 ANQGSEA. The CDR3 region is CSVEGLGTPLYNEQFF. CDR3 DNA sequence: TGCAGCGTTGAAGGTCTGGGGACACCACTCTACAATGAGCAGTTCTTC.

The chain combines TRBV7-2 with TRBJ1-2, with unresolved D. V was shortened by 2 bases and J by 3 bases, with 7 bases between the two germline ends. From germline, CDR1 is SGHTA and CDR2 FQGNSA. This CDR3 is built from 13 residues. In nucleotides, the CDR3 is TGTGCCAGCAGCTTAAATCTCGACTATGGCTACACCTTC. Protein sequence: CASSLNLDYGYTF.

This clone was seen only once. The chain recombines TRBV4-3 with TRBJ1-5, with a possible D match to TRBD1 (6 bases). The germline V gene encodes CDR1 LGHNA and CDR2 YSLEER. The CDR3 consists of 14 residues. V lost 1 base and J lost 5, with 9 bases in between. CDR3 sequence: CASSQAYRDQPQHF. CDR3 in DNA: TGCGCCAGCAGCCAAGCGTACAGGGATCAGCCCCAGCATTTT.

V gene TRBV6-5 combines with J gene TRBJ1-6, with D possibly being TRBD1 (5 bases). Germline loops: CDR1 MNHEY, CDR2 SVGAGI. This CDR3 spans 15 amino acids. Trimming took 5 bases from V and 5 from J, leaving 13 bases between them. CDR3 DNA sequence: TGTGCCAGCAGTCCTAGGGGCTTCAATAATTCACCCCTCCACTTT. As protein: CASSPRGFNNSPLHF.

This clone has a handful of counts. The chain joins TRBV6-1 to TRBJ2-2; unclear D gene. CDR3 length: 15 residues. The germline gives CDR1 MNHNS, CDR2 SASEGT. Trimming pared 2 bases from V and 1 base from J, leaving 8 bases between. CDR3 sequence: CASSETTGNTGELFF. The DNA for the CDR3 is TGTGCCAGCAGTGAAACGACGGGGAACACCGGGGAGCTGTTTTTT.

The V and J genes are TRBV5-1 and TRBJ1-4, with D possibly TRBD1 on 5 matching bases. From germline, CDR1 is SGHRS and CDR2 YFSETQ. The CDR3 loop spans 13 amino acids. Trimming shortened V by 5 bases and J by 7 bases, and 12 bases separated the two germline ends. The CDR3 DNA sequence: TGCGCCAGCAGGGAGACAGTCGGTGAAAAACTGTTTTTT. This sequence encodes CASRETVGEKLFF.

The chain employs TRBV18 and TRBJ1-1; 8 bases fit TRBD1. The CDR3 runs 17 residues. Trimming at V came to 3 bases and at J to 0 bases, leaving 9 bases not matched to a gene. The germline V gene encodes CDR1 KGHSH and CDR2 LQKENI. The CDR3 spells CASSPSLGTGLNTEAFF. In nucleotides, the CDR3 is TGTGCCAGCTCACCTTCTCTGGGGACAGGACTGAACACTGAAGCTTTCTTT.

This clone was detected once. The J gene is TRBJ1-1, the V gene TRBV5-1; TRBD1 matches at 7 bases. CDR3 length: 14 amino acids. V shed 5 bases, J shed 2 bases, and the junction held 6 bases outside the gene matches. CDR1 is SGHRS, CDR2 YFSETQ, per germline. CDR3 loop: CASRTQGGNTEAFF. The DNA of the CDR3 is TGCGCCAGCAGAACTCAGGGGGGTAACACTGAAGCTTTCTTT.

The genes are TRBV7-3 and TRBJ2-2, with D tentatively TRBD2 (6 bases). The V gene's germline CDR1 is SGHTA and CDR2 FQGTGA. This CDR3 is built from 17 residues. The CDR3: CVPDRSPGRGGTGELFF. CDR3 DNA sequence: TGTGTCCCCGACCGGTCCCCGGGGCGAGGAGGGACCGGGGAGCTGTTTTTT.

The chain couples TRBV6-1 to TRBJ2-5; 7 bases are shared with TRBD1. The V and J ends lost 1 base and 5 bases, in that order; junction bases with no gene match: 7. Per germline, CDR1 MNHNS and CDR2 SASEGT. This CDR3 has 15 amino acids. The CDR3 DNA follows: TGTGCCAGCAGTGAAGTGAGGGGGCGGACGGAGACCCAGTACTTC. This sequence encodes CASSEVRGRTETQYF.

Points on this clone: At the DNA level, this CDR3 is encoded by other sequences in the same sample as well. This chain links TRBV29-1 with TRBJ1-6; 9 bases are shared with TRBD1. The CDR3 totals 13 residues. The V segment lost 6 bases and the J segment 8 bases; nucleotides outside the gene matches: 5. In germline, CDR1 is SQVTM, CDR2 ANQGSEA. This chain's CDR3 is CSVGDRGDSPLHF. The CDR3 DNA reads TGCAGCGTAGGTGACAGGGGGGATTCACCCCTCCACTTT.

In its sample, this clone was seen a few times. This chain connects TRBV5-4 to TRBJ2-2; the match to TRBD1 covers 7 bases. The CDR3 spans 14 residues. With 0 bases clipped from V and 6 bases from J, the junction kept 2 bases outside the gene matches. The V gene's germline CDR1 is SGHNT and CDR2 YYREEE (reference sequence). In DNA form, the CDR3 reads TGTGCCAGCAGCTTGGACAGGGGTCCCGGGGAGCTGTTTTTT. Translating it yields CASSLDRGPGELFF.

This clone came up a few times. The rearrangement joins TRBV15 to TRBJ1-2; 9 positions agree with TRBD1. Trimming cost V 3 bases and J 2 bases; bases outside gene matches: 1. The CDR3 runs 14 residues. Germline V gene sequence: CDR1 LNHNV, CDR2 YYDKDF (reference sequence). Written as DNA, the CDR3 is TGTGCCACCAGCAGGACAGGGGGAAACTATGGCTACACCTTC. The encoded protein is CATSRTGGNYGYTF. Using reference TRBV15 and TRBJ1-2 for the parts outside the CDR3, the full variable domain is DAMVIQNPRYQVTQFGKPVTLSCSQTLNHNVMYWYQQKSSQAPKLLFHYYDKDFNNEADTPDNFQSRRPNTSFCFLDIRSPGLGDTAMYLCATSRTGGNYGYTFGSGTRLTVV.

V is TRBV5-5 and J is TRBJ1-1; no reliable D call. Germline V gene data show CDR1 as SGHKS and CDR2 as YYEKEE (reference sequence). The CDR3 extends over 15 amino acids. Trimming pared 0 bases from V and 2 bases from J, leaving 11 bases between. The CDR3 DNA reads as TGTGCCAGCAGCTTGGCCTCCCGGGGTAACACTGAAGCTTTCTTT. Amino acid sequence: CASSLASRGNTEAFF.